This entry lists 14 T cell receptor beta chains sequenced from one sample in a study of blood T cell repertoires in COVID-19. Method: immunoSEQ multiplex PCR; TCRdb's copy keeps in-frame clones and lacks some. The repertoire has approximately 250,000 clones, 80% to 90% of them found once; the top ten carry around 2%. Sequencing was carried out using peripheral blood. These receptors were taken from a man aged 25-45 years who had recovered from COVID-19.

The rearrangement joins TRBV2 to TRBJ2-5, with D hard to call. The CDR3 spans 10 residues. Trimming stripped 8 bases from V and 5 bases from J, with 6 bases between. Germline CDR1 is SNHLY and CDR2 is FYNNEI. The CDR3 reads CASGRETQYF. CDR3 coding DNA: TGTGCCAGCGGCCGTGAGACCCAGTACTTC.

The chain recombines TRBV6-5 with TRBJ1-3; perhaps TRBD1 as D (6 bases). Per germline, CDR1 MNHEY and CDR2 SVGAGI. The ends were cut back, 6 bases at V and 2 bases at J, with 11 bases in the middle. The CDR3 totals 14 residues. The CDR3 nucleotides are TGTGCCAGCAGATCAAGACAGGCTGGAAACACCATATATTTT. Amino acids: CASRSRQAGNTIYF.

The chain links TRBV3-1 (or the pseudogene TRBV3-2) to TRBJ2-7; 8 bases match TRBD2. V shed 1 base, J shed 3 bases, and the junction held 14 bases outside the gene matches. The CDR3 runs to 18 residues. Germline loops: CDR1 LGHDT, CDR2 YNNKEL (reference sequence). CDR3 region: CASSQASEAGGKSYEQYF. The CDR3 bases are TGTGCCAGCAGCCAAGCATCGGAGGCGGGGGGAAAGAGCTACGAGCAGTACTTC.

The chain links TRBV6-1 to TRBJ1-6, with 11 nucleotides matching TRBD1. CDR1 and CDR2 (germline): MNHNS, SASEGT. Trimming cost V 4 bases and J 15 bases; bases outside gene matches: 14. CDR3 length equals 16 residues. The CDR3 DNA reads TGTGCCAGCAGTGGGATTGAGGACAGGGGGCTTTTCCTCCTCCACTTT. It codes for CASSGIEDRGLFLLHF.

The chain combines TRBV5-1 with TRBJ2-3; 8 nucleotides line up with TRBD1. Germline V gives CDR1 SGHRS, CDR2 YFSETQ. V was pared by 4 bases and J by 6 bases, with 7 bases of the junction left unmatched. This CDR3 contains 14 residues. The CDR3 DNA reads as TGCGCCAGCAGCGTTGACAGGGGTACCGATACGCAGTATTTT. Translating it yields CASSVDRGTDTQYF. The entire variable domain, with the rest obtained from reference TRBV5-1 and TRBJ2-3, is as follows: KAGVTQTPRYLIKTRGQQVTLSCSPISGHRSVSWYQQTPGQGLQFLFEYFSETQRNKGNFPGRFSGRQFSNSRSEMNVSTLELGDSALYLCASSVDRGTDTQYFGPGTRLTVL.

The genes are TRBV4-1 and TRBJ2-2; 7 bases match TRBD1. The junction had 8 bases not matched to a gene; V was cut back by 3 bases and J by 4 bases. The CDR3 covers 16 residues. Germline V gene sequence: CDR1 MGHRA, CDR2 YSYEKL. CDR3 protein: CASSHPTGWGTGELFF. In nucleotides, the CDR3 is TGCGCCAGCAGCCACCCGACAGGGTGGGGCACCGGGGAGCTGTTTTTT.

This clone was counted once. This sequence joins TRBV9 and TRBJ1-6; D is undetermined. CDR3 length equals 14 residues. Trimming pared 0 bases from V and 7 bases from J, leaving 8 bases between. Germline loops: CDR1 SGDLS, CDR2 YYNGEE. This CDR3 reads CASSVGGLNSPLHF. The CDR3 DNA reads TGTGCCAGCAGCGTAGGAGGGCTCAATTCACCCCTCCACTTT.

This clone showed up just a few times. The chain recombines TRBV19 with TRBJ1-1; D perhaps matches TRBD1 (5 bases). The CDR3 covers 12 residues. V lost 3 bases to trimming and J lost 11 bases, with 13 bases between them. Germline CDR1 is LNHDA and CDR2 is SQIVND (reference sequence). In nucleotides, the CDR3 is TGTGCCAGTAGTATTGGCGGGGCTTGGGCTTTCTTT. Residues: CASSIGGAWAFF.

The chain combines TRBV10-1 with TRBJ1-2, with D perhaps matching TRBD1 (6 bases). Per germline, CDR1 WNHNN and CDR2 SYGVQD (reference sequence). Trimming pared 0 bases from V and 4 bases from J, leaving 12 bases between. The CDR3 extends over 15 amino acids. Here the CDR3 reads CASSESRQAPYGYTF. CDR3 nucleotides: TGCGCCAGCAGTGAGTCGAGACAGGCCCCCTATGGCTACACCTTC.

The J gene is TRBJ2-6, the V gene TRBV9; maybe TRBD1 (5 bases). The CDR3 has 19 amino acids. V was trimmed by 0 bases and J by 0 bases, leaving 16 bases between them. Germline loops: CDR1 SGDLS, CDR2 YYNGEE. The CDR3 bases are TGTGCCAGCAGCGTAGGTCTCAGGGCAGGGCCCTCTGGGGCCAACGTCCTGACTTTC. Its translation: CASSVGLRAGPSGANVLTF.

This chain joins TRBV28 and TRBJ2-3; 7 bases are a match to TRBD1. The germline V gene encodes CDR1 MDHEN and CDR2 SYDVKM. Trimming cost V 5 bases and J 4 bases; bases outside gene matches: 12. CDR3 length equals 16 residues. The CDR3 reads CASSPTTGPSADTQYF. The CDR3 coding sequence is TGTGCCAGCAGTCCCACGACAGGGCCGAGTGCAGATACGCAGTATTTT.

Points on this clone: The same CDR3 is also encoded by other DNA sequences in this sample. The CDR3 loop is CASSPPTGGNTGELFF. The CDR3 coding sequence is TGTGCCAGCTCACCACCGACGGGAGGGAACACCGGGGAGCTGTTTTTT. V and J are TRBV18 and TRBJ2-2; 7 bases map to TRBD2. The CDR3 has 16 residues. With 0 bases clipped from V and 1 base from J, the junction kept 2 bases outside the gene matches. The germline V gene has CDR1 KGHSH and CDR2 LQKENI.

The rearrangement links TRBV6-5 to TRBJ2-1; a weak D match, TRBD1 (6 bases). Looked up from germline, CDR1 is MNHEY and CDR2 is SVGAGI. V lost 0 bases to trimming and J lost 3 bases, with 12 bases between them. CDR3 size: 16 residues. DNA for the CDR3: TGTGCCAGCAGTTACTCTGGGACATCCAGCTACAATGAGCAGTTCTTC. Amino acid sequence: CASSYSGTSSYNEQFF.

CDR3 amino acids: CASSSLGPASGETGELFF. In nucleotides, the CDR3 is TGTGCCAGCAGCTCGCTGGGGCCGGCTAGCGGGGAAACCGGGGAGCTGTTTTTT. The gene calls are TRBV7-9 and TRBJ2-2, with 9 bases matching TRBD2. The trim removed 4 bases at V and 5 bases at J, leaving 14 bases unmatched. The CDR3 contains 18 residues. The germline CDR1 and CDR2 sequences are SEHNR and FQNEAQ (reference sequence).